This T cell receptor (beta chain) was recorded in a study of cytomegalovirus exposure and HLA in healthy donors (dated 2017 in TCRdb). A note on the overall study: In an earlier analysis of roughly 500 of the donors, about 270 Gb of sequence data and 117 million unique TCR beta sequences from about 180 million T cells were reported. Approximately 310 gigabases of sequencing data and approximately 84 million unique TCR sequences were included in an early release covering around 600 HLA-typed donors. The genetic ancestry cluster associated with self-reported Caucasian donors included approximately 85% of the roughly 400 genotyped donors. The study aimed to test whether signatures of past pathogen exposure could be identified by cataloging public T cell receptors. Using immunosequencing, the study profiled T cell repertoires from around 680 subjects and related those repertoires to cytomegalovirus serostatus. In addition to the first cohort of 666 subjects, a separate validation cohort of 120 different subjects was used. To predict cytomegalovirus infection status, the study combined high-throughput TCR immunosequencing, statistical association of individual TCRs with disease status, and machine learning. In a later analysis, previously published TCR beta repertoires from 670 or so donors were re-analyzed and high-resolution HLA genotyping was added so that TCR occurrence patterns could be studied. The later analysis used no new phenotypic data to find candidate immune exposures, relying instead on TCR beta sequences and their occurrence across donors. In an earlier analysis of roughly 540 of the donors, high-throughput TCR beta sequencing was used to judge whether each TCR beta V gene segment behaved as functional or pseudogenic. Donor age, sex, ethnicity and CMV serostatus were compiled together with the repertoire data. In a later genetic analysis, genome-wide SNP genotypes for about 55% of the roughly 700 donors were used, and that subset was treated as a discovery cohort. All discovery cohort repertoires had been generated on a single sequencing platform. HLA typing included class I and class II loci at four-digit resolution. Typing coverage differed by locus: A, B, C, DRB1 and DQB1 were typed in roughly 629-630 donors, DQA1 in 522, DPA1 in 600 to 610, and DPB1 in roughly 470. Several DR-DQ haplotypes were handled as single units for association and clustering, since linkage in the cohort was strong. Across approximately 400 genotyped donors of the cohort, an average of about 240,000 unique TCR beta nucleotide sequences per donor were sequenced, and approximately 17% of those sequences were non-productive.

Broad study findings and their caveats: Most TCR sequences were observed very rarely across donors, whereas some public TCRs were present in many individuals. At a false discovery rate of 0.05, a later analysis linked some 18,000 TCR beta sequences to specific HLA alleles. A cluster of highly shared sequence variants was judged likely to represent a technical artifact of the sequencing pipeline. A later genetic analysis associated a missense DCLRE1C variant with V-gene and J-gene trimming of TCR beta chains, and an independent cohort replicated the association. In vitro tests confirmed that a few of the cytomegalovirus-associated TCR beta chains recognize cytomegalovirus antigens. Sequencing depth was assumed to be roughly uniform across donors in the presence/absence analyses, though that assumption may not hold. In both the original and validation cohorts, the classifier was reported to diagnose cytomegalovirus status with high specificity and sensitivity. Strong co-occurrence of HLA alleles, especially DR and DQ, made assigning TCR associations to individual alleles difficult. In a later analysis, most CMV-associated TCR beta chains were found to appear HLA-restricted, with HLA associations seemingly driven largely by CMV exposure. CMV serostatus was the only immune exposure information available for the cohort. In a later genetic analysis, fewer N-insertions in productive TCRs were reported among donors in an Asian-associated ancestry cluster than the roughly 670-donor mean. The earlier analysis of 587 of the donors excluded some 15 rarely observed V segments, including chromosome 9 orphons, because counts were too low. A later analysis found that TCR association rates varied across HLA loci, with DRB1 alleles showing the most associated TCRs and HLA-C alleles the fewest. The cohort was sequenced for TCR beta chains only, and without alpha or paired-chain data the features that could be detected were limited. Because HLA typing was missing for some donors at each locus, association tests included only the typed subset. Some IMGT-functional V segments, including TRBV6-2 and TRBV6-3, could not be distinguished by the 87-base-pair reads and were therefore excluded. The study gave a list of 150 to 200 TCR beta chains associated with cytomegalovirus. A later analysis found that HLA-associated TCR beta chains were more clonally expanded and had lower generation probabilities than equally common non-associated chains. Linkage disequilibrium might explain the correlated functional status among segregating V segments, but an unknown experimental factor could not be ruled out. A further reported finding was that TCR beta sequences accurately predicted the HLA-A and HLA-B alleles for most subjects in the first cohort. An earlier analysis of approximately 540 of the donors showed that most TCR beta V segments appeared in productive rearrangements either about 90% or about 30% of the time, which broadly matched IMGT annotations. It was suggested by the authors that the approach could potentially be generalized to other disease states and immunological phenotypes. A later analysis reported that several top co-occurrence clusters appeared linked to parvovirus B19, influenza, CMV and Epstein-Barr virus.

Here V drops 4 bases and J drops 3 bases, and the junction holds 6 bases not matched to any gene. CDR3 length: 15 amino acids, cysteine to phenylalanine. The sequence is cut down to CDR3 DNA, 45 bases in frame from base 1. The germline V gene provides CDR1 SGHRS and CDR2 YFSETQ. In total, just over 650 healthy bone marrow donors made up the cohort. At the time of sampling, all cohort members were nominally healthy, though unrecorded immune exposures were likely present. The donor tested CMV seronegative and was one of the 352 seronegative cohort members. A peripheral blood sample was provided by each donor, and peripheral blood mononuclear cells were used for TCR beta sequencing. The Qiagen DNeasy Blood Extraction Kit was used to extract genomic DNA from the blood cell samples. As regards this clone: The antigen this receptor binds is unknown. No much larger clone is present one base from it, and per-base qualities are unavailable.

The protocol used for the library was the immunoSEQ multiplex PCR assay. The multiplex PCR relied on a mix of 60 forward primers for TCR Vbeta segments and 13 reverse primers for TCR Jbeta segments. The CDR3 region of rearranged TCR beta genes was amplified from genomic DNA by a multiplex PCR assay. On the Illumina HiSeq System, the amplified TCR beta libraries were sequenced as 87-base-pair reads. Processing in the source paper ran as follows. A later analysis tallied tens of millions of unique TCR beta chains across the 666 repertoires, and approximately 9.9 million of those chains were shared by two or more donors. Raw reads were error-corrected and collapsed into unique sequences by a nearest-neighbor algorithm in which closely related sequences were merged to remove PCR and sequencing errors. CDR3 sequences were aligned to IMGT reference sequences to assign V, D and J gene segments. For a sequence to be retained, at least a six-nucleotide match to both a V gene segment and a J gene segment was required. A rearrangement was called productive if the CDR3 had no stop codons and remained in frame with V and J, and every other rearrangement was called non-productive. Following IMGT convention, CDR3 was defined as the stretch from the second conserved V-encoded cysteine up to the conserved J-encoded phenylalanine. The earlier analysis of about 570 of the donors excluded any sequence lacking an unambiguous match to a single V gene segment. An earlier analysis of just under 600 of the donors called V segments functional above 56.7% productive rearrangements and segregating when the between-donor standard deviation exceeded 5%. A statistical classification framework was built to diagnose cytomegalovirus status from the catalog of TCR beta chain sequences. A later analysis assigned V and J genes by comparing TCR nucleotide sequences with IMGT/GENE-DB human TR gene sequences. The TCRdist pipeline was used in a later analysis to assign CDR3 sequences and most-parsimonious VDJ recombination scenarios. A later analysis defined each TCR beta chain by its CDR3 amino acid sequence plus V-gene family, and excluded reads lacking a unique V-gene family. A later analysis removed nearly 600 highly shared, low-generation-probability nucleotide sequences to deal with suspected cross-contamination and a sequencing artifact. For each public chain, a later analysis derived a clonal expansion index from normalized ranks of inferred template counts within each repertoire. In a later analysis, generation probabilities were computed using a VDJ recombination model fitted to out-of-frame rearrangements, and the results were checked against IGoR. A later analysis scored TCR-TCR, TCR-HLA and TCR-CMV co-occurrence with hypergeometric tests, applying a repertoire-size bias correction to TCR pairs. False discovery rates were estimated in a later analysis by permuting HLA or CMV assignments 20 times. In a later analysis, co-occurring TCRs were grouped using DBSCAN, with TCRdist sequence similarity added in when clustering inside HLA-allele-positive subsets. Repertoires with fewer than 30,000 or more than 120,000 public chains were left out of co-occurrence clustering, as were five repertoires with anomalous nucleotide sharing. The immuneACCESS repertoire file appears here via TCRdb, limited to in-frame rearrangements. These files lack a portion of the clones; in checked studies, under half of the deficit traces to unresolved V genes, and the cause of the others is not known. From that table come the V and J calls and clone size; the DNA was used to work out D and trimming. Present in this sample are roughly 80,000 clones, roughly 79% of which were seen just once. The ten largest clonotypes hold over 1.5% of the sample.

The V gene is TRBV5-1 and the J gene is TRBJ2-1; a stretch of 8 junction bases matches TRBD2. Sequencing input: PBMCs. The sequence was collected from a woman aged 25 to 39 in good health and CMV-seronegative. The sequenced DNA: TGCGCCAGCAGCCCGGGAGGGGGAATCTACAATGAGCAGTTCTTC. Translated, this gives CASSPGGGIYNEQFF.